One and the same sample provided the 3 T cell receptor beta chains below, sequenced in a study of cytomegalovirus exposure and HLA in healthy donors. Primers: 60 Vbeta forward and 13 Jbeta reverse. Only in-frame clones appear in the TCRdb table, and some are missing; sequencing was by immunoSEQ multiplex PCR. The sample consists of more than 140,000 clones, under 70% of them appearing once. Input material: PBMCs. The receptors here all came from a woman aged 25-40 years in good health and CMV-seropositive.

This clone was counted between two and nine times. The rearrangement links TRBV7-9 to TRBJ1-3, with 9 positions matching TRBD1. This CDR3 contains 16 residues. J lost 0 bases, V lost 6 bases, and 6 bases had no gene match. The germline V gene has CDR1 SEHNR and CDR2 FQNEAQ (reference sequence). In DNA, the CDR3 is TGTGCCAGCAGATTGGGACAGGGAAGCTCTGGAAACACCATATATTTT. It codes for CASRLGQGSSGNTIYF.

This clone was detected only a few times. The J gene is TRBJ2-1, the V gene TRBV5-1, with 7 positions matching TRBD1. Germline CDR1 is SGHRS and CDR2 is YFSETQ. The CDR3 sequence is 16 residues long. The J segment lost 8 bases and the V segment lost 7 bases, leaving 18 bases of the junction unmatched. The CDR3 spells CASGARTGAVTDEQFF. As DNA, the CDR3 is TGCGCCAGCGGCGCACGGACAGGAGCAGTAACCGATGAGCAGTTCTTC.

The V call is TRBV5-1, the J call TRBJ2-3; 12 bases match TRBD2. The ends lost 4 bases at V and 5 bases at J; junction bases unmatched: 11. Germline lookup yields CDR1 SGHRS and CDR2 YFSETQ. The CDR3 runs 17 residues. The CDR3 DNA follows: TGCGCCAGCAGCGCACCACTAGCGGGGGGTTCCGGAGATACGCAGTATTTT. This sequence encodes CASSAPLAGGSGDTQYF.